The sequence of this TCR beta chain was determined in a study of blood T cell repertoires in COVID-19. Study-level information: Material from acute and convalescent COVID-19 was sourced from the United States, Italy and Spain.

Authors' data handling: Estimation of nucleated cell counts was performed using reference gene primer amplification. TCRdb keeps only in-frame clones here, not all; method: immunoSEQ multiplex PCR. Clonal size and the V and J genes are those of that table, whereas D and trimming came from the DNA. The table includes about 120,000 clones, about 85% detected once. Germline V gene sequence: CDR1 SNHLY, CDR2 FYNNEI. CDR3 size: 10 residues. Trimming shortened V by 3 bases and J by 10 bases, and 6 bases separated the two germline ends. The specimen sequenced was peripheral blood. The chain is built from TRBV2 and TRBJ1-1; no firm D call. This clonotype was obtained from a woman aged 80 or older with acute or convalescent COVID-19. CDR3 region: CASSEYRAFF. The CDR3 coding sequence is TGTGCCAGCAGTGAGTACAGAGCTTTCTTT.